This T cell receptor beta chain is from a study of T-cell reconstitution after alpha-beta-depleted transplantation in children (TCRdb year 2016). At the level of the whole study: The study quantitatively tracked T-cell immune reconstitution after TCRalphabeta/CD19-depleted allogeneic hematopoietic cell transplantation in children using TCR repertoire profiling. Summary of the overall study and its limitations: In some patients, high TCRbeta diversity at day 60 was attributed to recipient T cells and intrathymic progenitors that had survived conditioning. Over the following months the frequencies of hyperexpanded clones went down, and after one year T-cell counts and TCRbeta diversity were mostly credited to newly produced T cells. About two months after transplant, the apparently early recovery of alphabetaT-cell counts reportedly depended on just several hundred clones that had expanded rapidly and came from non-depleted graft cells.

This clonotype was counted between two and nine times. Its recognized antigen is unknown. Within one base of it there is no much larger clone, and no base qualities were kept. The library was made by PCR. These reads were obtained on an Illumina HiSeq 2500. Molecular barcoding was employed in the preparation of TCR libraries, with unique molecular identifiers being used to normalize TCRbeta repertoire quantification. TCRdb ran its own pipeline on the public reads, namely fastp trimming at Q25 and MiXCR clone calling, and kept in-frame beta chains. Rows are combined by CDR3 protein, so each entry shows the most common genes and DNA. Across this sample there are approximately 400,000 distinct CDR3 sequences, with around 15% seen only once. The top ten clones comprise approximately 28% of the sample. The treatment or condition label for this specimen denotes: allogeneic hematopoietic cell transplantation with graft depleted of TCRalphabeta T cells and CD19 B cells. The children who served as transplant recipients had been given grafts of TCRalphabeta/CD19-depleted allogeneic hematopoietic cells.

The receptor was derived from a boy under three years old who had a stem cell transplant for Wiskott-Aldrich syndrome, so the T cells may come from the graft donor. The sample here was PBMCs, mostly from graft donor cells, taken 360 days after TCRalphabeta/CD19-depleted stem cell transplant.

The CDR3 corresponds to CSAVRGGSSSYNEQFF. The DNA sequence follows: TGCAGTGCTGTCCGGGGAGGATCCAGCTCCTACAATGAGCAGTTCTTC. The rearrangement joined TRBV20-1 to TRBJ2-1; possibly the D gene is TRBD2, per 6 matching bases. Including the terminal cysteine and phenylalanine, the CDR3 comprises 16 residues. This entry keeps only the CDR3 DNA: 48 bases, framed from base 1. The germline V gene (reference sequence) supplies CDR1 DFQATT and CDR2 SNEGSKA. The V end loses 5 bases and the J end loses 0 bases, and a stretch of 17 bases separates them.